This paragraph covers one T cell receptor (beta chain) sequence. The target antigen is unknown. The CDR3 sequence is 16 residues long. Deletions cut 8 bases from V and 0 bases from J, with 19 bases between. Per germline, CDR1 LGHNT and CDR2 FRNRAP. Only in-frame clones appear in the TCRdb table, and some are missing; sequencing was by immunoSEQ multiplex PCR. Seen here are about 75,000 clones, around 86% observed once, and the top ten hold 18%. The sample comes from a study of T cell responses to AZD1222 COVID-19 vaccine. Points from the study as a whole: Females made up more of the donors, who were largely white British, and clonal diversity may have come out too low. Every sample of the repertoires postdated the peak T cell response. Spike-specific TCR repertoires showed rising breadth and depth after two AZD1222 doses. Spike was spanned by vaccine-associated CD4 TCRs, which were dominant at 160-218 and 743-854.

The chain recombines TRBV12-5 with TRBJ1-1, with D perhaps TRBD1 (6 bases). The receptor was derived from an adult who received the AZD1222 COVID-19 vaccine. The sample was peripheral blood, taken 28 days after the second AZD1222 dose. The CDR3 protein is CASRTGWGGMNTEAFF. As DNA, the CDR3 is TGTGCTAGTAGAACAGGGTGGGGGGGAATGAACACTGAAGCTTTCTTT.